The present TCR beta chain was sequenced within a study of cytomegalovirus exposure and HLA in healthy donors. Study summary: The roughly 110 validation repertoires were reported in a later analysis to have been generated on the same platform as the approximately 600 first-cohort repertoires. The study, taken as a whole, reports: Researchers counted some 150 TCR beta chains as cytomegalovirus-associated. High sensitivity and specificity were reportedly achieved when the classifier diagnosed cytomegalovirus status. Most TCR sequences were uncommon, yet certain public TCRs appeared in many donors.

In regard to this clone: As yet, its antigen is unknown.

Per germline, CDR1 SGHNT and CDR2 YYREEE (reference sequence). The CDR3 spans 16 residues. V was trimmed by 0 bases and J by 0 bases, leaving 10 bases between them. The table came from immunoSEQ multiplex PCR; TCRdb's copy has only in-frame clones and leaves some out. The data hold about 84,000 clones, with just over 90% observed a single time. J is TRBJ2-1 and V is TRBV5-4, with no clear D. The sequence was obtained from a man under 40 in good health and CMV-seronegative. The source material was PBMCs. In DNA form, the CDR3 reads TGTGCCAGCAGCTTGGTGCGCAAGAGCTCCTACAATGAGCAGTTCTTC. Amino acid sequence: CASSLVRKSSYNEQFF.